This T cell receptor beta chain is drawn from a study of blood T cell repertoires in COVID-19. For the study at large: COVID-19 samples, acute and convalescent, were from the United States, Italy and Spain. The cDNA or gDNA used as material had been derived from T cells, B-cell-depleted T cells, or PBMCs.

As originally analysed: Amplifying reference gene primers gave estimates of nucleated cell counts. Profiling relied on immunoSEQ multiplex PCR, and the TCRdb table lists in-frame clones only, not all of them. The DNA gave D and trimming, while V, J and clone size come from that table. The sample comprises about 260,000 clones, 80% to 85% of which are singletons, and roughly 4% rests with the top ten. The clonotype originates from a man aged 60-69 years with acute or convalescent COVID-19. Sequences were obtained from peripheral blood.

CDR3 loop: CASSLMRQTTRSGNTIYF. The CDR3, as DNA: TGTGCCAGCAGCTTAATGAGACAGACCACCCGCTCTGGAAACACCATATATTTT. This chain connects TRBV11-2 to TRBJ1-3; D possibly corresponds to TRBD1 (5 bases). Trimming removed 2 bases from V and 0 bases from J, with 17 bases in between. The CDR3 is 18 residues long. Germline V gene lookup returns CDR1 SGHAT and CDR2 FQNNGV.